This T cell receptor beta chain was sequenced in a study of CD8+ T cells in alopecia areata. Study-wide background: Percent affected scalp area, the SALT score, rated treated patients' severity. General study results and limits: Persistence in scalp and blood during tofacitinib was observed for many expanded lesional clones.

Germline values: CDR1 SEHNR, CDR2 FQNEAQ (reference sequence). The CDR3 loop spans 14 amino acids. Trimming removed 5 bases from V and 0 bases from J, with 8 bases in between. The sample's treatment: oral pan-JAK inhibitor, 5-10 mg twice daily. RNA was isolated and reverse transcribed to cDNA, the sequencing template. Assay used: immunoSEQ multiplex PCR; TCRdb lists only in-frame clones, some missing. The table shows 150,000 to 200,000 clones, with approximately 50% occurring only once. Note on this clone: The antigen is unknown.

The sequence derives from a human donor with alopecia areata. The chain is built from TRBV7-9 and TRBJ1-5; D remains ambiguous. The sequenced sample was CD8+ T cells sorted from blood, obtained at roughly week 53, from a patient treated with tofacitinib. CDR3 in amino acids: CASSPLLSNQPQHF. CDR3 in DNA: TGTGCCAGCAGCCCCCTACTTAGCAATCAGCCCCAGCATTTT. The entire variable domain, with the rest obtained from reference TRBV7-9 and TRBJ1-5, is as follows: DTGVSQNPRHKITKRGQNVTFRCDPISEHNRLYWYRQTLGQGPEFLTYFQNEAQLEKSRLLSDRFSAERPKGSFSTLEIQRTEQGDSAMYLCASSPLLSNQPQHFGDGTRLSIL.